This is a list of T cell receptor beta chains from one sample in a study of blood T cells in healthy people across ages. Each CDR3 protein is one row after TCRdb ran MiXCR on the 5' RACE reads. The table lists approximately 1.5 million distinct CDR3 sequences, 30% to 40% of them singletons. The material sequenced was blood. These receptors all stem from a woman in her twenties or thirties in good health. Each CDR3 is given with its conserved first and last residue. The D gene is left open where the match is weak. A row's size may be missing; if present it is once, few, many or a size class.

V gene	clone size	J gene	D gene	CDR3 DNA	CDR3 protein
TRBV5-1	.	TRBJ2-2	TRBD2	TGCGCCAGCAGCTTGCCCGGGACTAGCGGGTCAAGGTCGCCCGGGGAGCTGTTTTTT	CASSLPGTSGSRSPGELFF
TRBV6-6	few	TRBJ1-6	.	TGTGCCAGCAGTTATCAAATCCAGGGACGAAATTCACCCCTCCACTTT	CASSYQIQGRNSPLHF
TRBV20-1	.	TRBJ2-5	.	TGCAGTGCTAGTTCTATGGTAGGGGAGGAGACCCAGTACTTC	CSASSMVGEETQYF
TRBV28	.	TRBJ1-6	.	TGTGCCAGCAGTCTAACTACAGGGCCCCTCCACTTT	CASSLTTGPLHF
TRBV6-2/TRBV6-3	.	TRBJ2-1	.	TGTGCCAGCAGTTACTCCACAGAGTACAATGAGCGGTTCTTC	CASSYSTEYNERFF
TRBV30	few	TRBJ2-7	TRBD1	TGTGCCTGGAACTGGGGACAGGGGCCTTACGAGCAGTACTTC	CAWNWGQGPYEQYF
TRBV7-9	once	TRBJ2-3	TRBD2	TGTGCCAGCAGCCGGGGAAGGCGGGGGGGTCCGGGTAGCACAGATACGCAGTATTTT	CASSRGRRGGPGSTDTQYF
TRBV6-5	.	TRBJ1-1	TRBD1	TGTGCCAGCAGTTCCACAGGGGCCCTCTGGGGAATGAACACTGAAGCTTTCTTT	CASSSTGALWGMNTEAFF
TRBV18	many	TRBJ1-2	.	TGCGCCAGCAGCCCCCCGGGGCCGAACTATGGCTACACCTTC	CASSPPGPNYGYTF
TRBV10-3	.	TRBJ2-5	.	TGTGCCATCAGTGATTACGAGGTCGGTGAGACCCAGTACTTC	CAISDYEVGETQYF
TRBV12-3/TRBV12-4	.	TRBJ2-3	.	TGTGCCAGCAGTTTAGGTGTTCCAGTCGTCGATACGCAGTATTTT	CASSLGVPVVDTQYF
TRBV7-9	few	TRBJ2-7	.	TGTGCCAGCAGCTTAGTCTCCAAGACCTACGAGCAGTACTTC	CASSLVSKTYEQYF
TRBV2	.	TRBJ2-3	.	TGTGCCAGCAGGACCGGGACTTACACAGATACGCAGTATTTT	CASRTGTYTDTQYF
TRBV2	.	TRBJ1-1	TRBD1	TGTGCCAGCAGTTGGACAGGGGGCTCCATGAACACTGAAGCTTTCTTT	CASSWTGGSMNTEAFF
TRBV5-6	.	TRBJ2-3	TRBD2	TGTGCCAGCAGCGAGAGGAGACTAGCATCTAGAGATACGCAGTATTTT	CASSERRLASRDTQYF
TRBV6-1	few	TRBJ2-4	TRBD2	TGTGCCAGCAGGCCGTTAGCGGGTTTAGCCAAAAACATTCAGTACTTC	CASRPLAGLAKNIQYF
TRBV7-9	.	TRBJ1-1	.	TGTGCCAGCAGCTTAGTTCGTCAGATGAACACTGAAGCTTTCTTT	CASSLVRQMNTEAFF
TRBV18	.	TRBJ2-6	.	TGTGCCAGCTCACCAGGGGTAGGCCGAGCTGGGGCCAACGTCCTGACTTTC	CASSPGVGRAGANVLTF
TRBV14	.	TRBJ2-7	TRBD1	TGTGCCAGCAGCGTAAACGGCGGGACAGGACAGTACGAGCAGTACTTC	CASSVNGGTGQYEQYF
TRBV14	few	TRBJ2-5	TRBD1	TGTGCCAGCAGCCAAGACGCAGGGGGCGTAAAGACCCAGTACTTC	CASSQDAGGVKTQYF
TRBV3-1	few	TRBJ2-7	.	TGTGCCAGCAGCCAAGGCGGGGCGCGGGACTACGAGCAGTACTTC	CASSQGGARDYEQYF
TRBV9	.	TRBJ2-7	TRBD2	TGTGCCAGCAGCGTAGGGGGGGGTCCCCCCTACGAGCAGTACTTC	CASSVGGGPPYEQYF
TRBV4-1	few	TRBJ2-1	.	TGCGCCAGCAGCCAAGTGGTAGGGATCCATGAGCAGTTCTTC	CASSQVVGIHEQFF
TRBV7-2	many	TRBJ2-1	.	TGTGCCAGCAGCTTAGCGAGCACTAGAGACCGTAATGAGCAGTTCTTC	CASSLASTRDRNEQFF
TRBV12-3/TRBV12-4	few	TRBJ2-1	.	TGTGCCAGCAGGCATACCGGGACAAGACACAATGAGCAGTTCTTC	CASRHTGTRHNEQFF
TRBV10-3	.	TRBJ2-3	.	TGTGCCATCAAGGGTCCAGATACGCAGTATTTT	CAIKGPDTQYF
TRBV6-1	.	TRBJ2-3	.	TGTGCCAGCACTGGGCGGGGACCAGTTACGCAGTATTTT	CASTGRGPVTQYF
TRBV20-1	.	TRBJ2-3	TRBD1	TGCAGTGCCAAATACAGGGACAGCACAGATATGCAGTATTTT	CSAKYRDSTDMQYF
TRBV2	.	TRBJ2-7	.	TGTGCCAGCAGTGAACTGCTCGGCAGAGCACTCAACGAGCAGTACTTC	CASSELLGRALNEQYF
TRBV19	few	TRBJ2-7	.	TGTGCCAGTAGTATTGGGATCCCGCGAACGGGAGTCGTCGACGAGCAGTACTTC	CASSIGIPRTGVVDEQYF
TRBV28	.	TRBJ1-1	.	TGTGCCAGCAGTTTATTTGAAGGGAGTGAAGCTTTCTTT	CASSLFEGSEAFF
TRBV5-1	few	TRBJ2-7	TRBD2	TGCGCCAGCAGCTTCTTGCGGGAGCCTTTCTCCTACGAGCAGTACTTC	CASSFLREPFSYEQYF
TRBV28	.	TRBJ1-2	.	TGTGCCAGCAGTTTAAGCGGTCGCGGGGGCGCCAACTATGGCTACACCTTC	CASSLSGRGGANYGYTF
TRBV28	.	TRBJ1-1	.	TGTGCCAGCAGTCCTCAGTACCCGACTGAAGCTTTCTTT	CASSPQYPTEAFF